Below are 25 T cell receptor beta chains sequenced from a single sample in a study of T cells in Graves' hyperthyroidism and ophthalmopathy. From RNA transcripts, TCR beta CDR3 regions were amplified. The HTBI primer set drove a first-round RT-PCR of the TCR CDR3. From the multiplex PCR reads, TCRdb called clonotypes with MiXCR, one entry per CDR3 protein. The sample lists a few hundred thousand distinct CDR3 sequences; roughly 16% were seen once. The material sequenced was blood. All receptors derive from a woman aged 40 to 50 with Graves' ophthalmopathy.

This chain joins TRBV12-3 or TRBV12-4 and TRBJ2-5; D uncertain. This CDR3 spans 15 amino acids. V lost 6 bases, J lost 1 base, and 15 bases lay in between. CDR3 in amino acids: CASSPGRTLQETQYF. Here the CDR3 DNA reads TGTGCCAGCAGCCCCGGCAGGACCCTCCAAGAGACCCAGTACTTC.

This clonotype was detected a few times. The V and J genes are TRBV29-1 and TRBJ1-4, with 10 bases identical to TRBD1. The V and J ends lost 5 bases and 5 bases, in that order; junction bases with no gene match: 5. The CDR3 has 14 residues. Germline assignment: CDR1 SQVTM and CDR2 ANQGSEA. The CDR3, as DNA: TGCAGCGTTACCCAGACAGGGGGCAATGAAAAACTGTTTTTT. Protein sequence: CSVTQTGGNEKLFF.

This clonotype was seen at least ten times. The genes are TRBV10-3 and TRBJ1-1; 8 bases match TRBD1. This CDR3 spans 14 amino acids. Germline-derived CDR1 and CDR2 are ENHRY and SYGVKD. J gave up 6 bases and V 4 bases, and 7 bases lay outside the gene matches. CDR3 coding DNA: TGTGCCATCAGTGTAACAGGGGGTTTGCCTGAAGCTTTCTTT. Translation gives CAISVTGGLPEAFF.

CDR3 sequence reads: CASSYSSGSPNTGELFF. The CDR3 DNA follows: TGTGCCAGCAGTTACTCTAGCGGGAGCCCGAACACCGGGGAGCTGTTTTTT. The chain carries TRBV6-2 or TRBV6-3 and TRBJ2-2, with TRBD2 matching 9 bases. With 0 bases clipped from V and 0 bases from J, the junction kept 2 bases outside the gene matches. This CDR3 spans 17 amino acids. Germline V gene data show CDR1 as MNHEY and CDR2 as SVGEGT.

The chain uses TRBV24-1 and TRBJ2-7; 7 bases are a match to TRBD1. The CDR3 is made up of 13 amino acids. Germline CDR1 KGHDR, CDR2 SFDVKD. With V trimmed by 4 bases and J by 2 bases, 1 base remained unmatched. Written as DNA, the CDR3 is TGTGCCACCAGTGAAGGGGGCCCCTACGAGCAGTACTTC. Translating it yields CATSEGGPYEQYF.

There are many counts of this clonotype. The chain recombines TRBV30 with TRBJ2-5; TRBD1 agrees at 8 bases. The ends lost 1 base at V and 5 bases at J; junction bases unmatched: 3. CDR1 is GTSNPN, CDR2 SVGIG, per germline (reference sequence). CDR3 length equals 13 residues. The CDR3 sequence: CAWSAGGQETQYF. The CDR3 DNA reads TGTGCCTGGAGTGCAGGGGGCCAGGAGACCCAGTACTTC.

In this sample, this clonotype turned up many times. V is TRBV28 and J is TRBJ2-5; 12 nucleotides line up with TRBD2. The germline V gene has CDR1 MDHEN and CDR2 SYDVKM. The CDR3 contains 16 residues. The J segment lost 7 bases and the V segment lost 6 bases, leaving 12 bases of the junction unmatched. CDR3 region: CASSIQLAGGQGTQYF. CDR3 sequence (DNA): TGTGCCAGCAGCATACAACTAGCGGGAGGTCAGGGGACCCAGTACTTC. The full variable domain, rest sourced from reference TRBV28 and TRBJ2-5, is DVKVTQSSRYLVKRTGEKVFLECVQDMDHENMFWYRQDPGLGLRLIYFSYDVKMKEKGDIPEGYSVSREKKERFSLILESASTNQTSMYLCASSIQLAGGQGTQYFGPGTRLLVL.

This clonotype was seen repeatedly, ten times or more. The gene calls are TRBV28 and TRBJ2-7; 7 bases are a match to TRBD1. The germline V gene has CDR1 MDHEN and CDR2 SYDVKM. Trimming removed 4 bases from V and 4 bases from J; junction bases left unmatched: 22. The CDR3 loop spans 19 amino acids. The CDR3 coding sequence is TGTGCCAGCAGTTCTTCCCAGGGCCAGGGGGAAAGGCACTTATACGAGCAGTACTTC. It yields the protein CASSSSQGQGERHLYEQYF.

J is TRBJ2-7 and V is TRBV7-9, with 9 bases fitting TRBD1. The V gene end was trimmed by 3 bases and the J gene end by 2 bases; junction bases not matched to a gene: 5. CDR3 length equals 15 residues. CDR1 is SEHNR and CDR2 is FQNEAQ in the germline V gene (reference sequence). The CDR3 is CASSFDRGSTYEQYF. CDR3 DNA sequence: TGTGCCAGCAGCTTTGACAGGGGGTCAACCTACGAGCAGTACTTC. The full variable domain, with the rest looked up from reference TRBV7-9 and TRBJ2-7, is DTGVSQNPRHKITKRGQNVTFRCDPISEHNRLYWYRQTLGQGPEFLTYFQNEAQLEKSRLLSDRFSAERPKGSFSTLEIQRTEQGDSAMYLCASSFDRGSTYEQYFGPGTRLTVT.

This clonotype was detected ten times or more. The chain is built from TRBV2 and TRBJ2-7; 7 positions agree with TRBD2. CDR1 and CDR2 (germline): SNHLY, FYNNEI. Trimming took 7 bases from V and 6 from J; bases not matched to a gene: 12. The CDR3 contains 14 residues. CDR3 protein: CASTIMRESREQYF. Written as DNA, the CDR3 is TGTGCCAGCACTATCATGCGGGAGTCACGCGAGCAGTACTTC.

This clonotype was recorded many times. The CDR3 loop reads CAWSVGVGGGGGEQFF. The CDR3 region has the DNA TGTGCCTGGAGTGTAGGAGTCGGGGGAGGGGGAGGTGAGCAGTTCTTC. This chain connects TRBV30 to TRBJ2-1, with D perhaps matching TRBD2 (7 bases). The CDR3 is 16 amino acids. Trimming removed 0 bases at V and 9 bases at J, with 21 bases between. CDR1 and CDR2 from the germline V gene are GTSNPN and SVGIG (reference sequence).

This clonotype was observed many times. This sequence joins TRBV28 and TRBJ2-7; tentatively, D is TRBD2 (6 bases). CDR1 is MDHEN, CDR2 SYDVKM, per germline. The CDR3 consists of 14 residues. V lost 7 bases and J 1 base, leaving 14 bases between the germline ends. DNA for the CDR3: TGTGCCAGCACCTCCGGGAGCCGGTCCTACGAGCAGTACTTC. Protein product: CASTSGSRSYEQYF.

The J gene is TRBJ1-2, the V gene TRBV28; no clear D gene. Germline V lookup: CDR1 MDHEN, CDR2 SYDVKM. The V gene lost 4 bases and the J gene lost 3 bases, with 12 bases spanning the gap. The CDR3 covers 14 residues. The DNA for the CDR3 is TGTGCCAGCAGTTCCCTCGGGAGGGACTATGGCTACACCTTC. It specifies CASSSLGRDYGYTF.

This clonotype was detected only a few times. The chain has TRBV4-2 and TRBJ1-5; 8 nucleotides align to TRBD1. The germline gives CDR1 LGHNA, CDR2 YNFKEQ. V lost 1 base, J lost 7 bases, and 9 bases stayed unmatched. This CDR3 region has 16 residues. Here the CDR3 DNA reads TGTGCCAGCAGCCAAGCGGCTGGACAGGGCGGGCAGCCCCAGCATTTT. Its protein product is CASSQAAGQGGQPQHF.

This clonotype is a singleton in its sample. This sequence joins TRBV6-5 and TRBJ1-5; no clear D gene. Deletions cut 2 bases from V and 6 bases from J, with 8 bases between. This CDR3 is 13 amino acids long. Germline V gene sequence: CDR1 MNHEY, CDR2 SVGAGI. The CDR3 bases are TGTGCCAGCAGTTACGGGCGGGGTCAGCCCCAGCATTTT. Translated, it gives CASSYGRGQPQHF.

In this sample, this clonotype turned up many times. V usage is TRBV11-2 and J usage is TRBJ2-3; 9 bases agree with TRBD2. CDR1 SGHAT and CDR2 FQNNGV come from the germline V gene. The CDR3 loop spans 15 amino acids. J was trimmed by 5 bases and V by 5 bases; bases with no gene match: 8. The CDR3 is CASSPSGGLRDTQYF. CDR3 nucleotides: TGTGCCAGCAGCCCCAGCGGGGGGCTGAGAGATACGCAGTATTTT.

In its sample, this clonotype was seen many times. The CDR3 loop is CASSLDPGTELEAFF. The CDR3 DNA reads as TGCGCCAGCAGCTTGGACCCCGGGACAGAGCTTGAAGCTTTCTTT. The rearrangement joins TRBV5-1 to TRBJ1-1, with TRBD1 identical over 7 bases. After removal of 0 bases from V and 7 bases from J, the junction contained 9 bases not matched to a gene. Germline V gene data show CDR1 as SGHRS and CDR2 as YFSETQ. The CDR3 extends over 15 amino acids.

This clonotype appeared a few times. The chain carries TRBV4-1 and TRBJ1-4; no reliable D call. V was trimmed by 6 bases and J by 7 bases, leaving 15 bases between them. The germline V gene has CDR1 MGHRA and CDR2 YSYEKL. The CDR3 is 14 amino acids. CDR3 residues: CASSWWQRGEKLFF. The CDR3 DNA reads TGCGCCAGCAGTTGGTGGCAAAGAGGTGAAAAACTGTTTTTT.

This clonotype has at least ten counts. This chain links TRBV7-9 with TRBJ1-1; 8 nucleotides line up with TRBD1. Per germline, CDR1 SEHNR and CDR2 FQNEAQ (reference sequence). The CDR3 runs to 17 residues. After removal of 5 bases from V and 0 bases from J, the junction contained 11 bases not matched to a gene. For the CDR3, the DNA is TGTGCCAGCAGCCGCGGTGGGACAGGTTTCTTGAACACTGAAGCTTTCTTT. Its protein product is CASSRGGTGFLNTEAFF. Full variable domain (rest looked up from reference TRBV7-9 and TRBJ1-1): DTGVSQNPRHKITKRGQNVTFRCDPISEHNRLYWYRQTLGQGPEFLTYFQNEAQLEKSRLLSDRFSAERPKGSFSTLEIQRTEQGDSAMYLCASSRGGTGFLNTEAFFGQGTRLTVV.

This clonotype has only a few counts. A much larger clone differs from this one at a single base, so this may be a read error. The chain couples TRBV27 to TRBJ1-1; no clear D gene. The CDR3 is made up of 12 amino acids. V was pared by 5 bases and J by 1 base, with 5 bases between. From germline, CDR1 is MNHEY and CDR2 SMNVEV (reference sequence). The CDR3 DNA reads TGTGCCAGCAGTGGGGAGAACACTGAAGCTTTCTTT. Its protein product is CASSGENTEAFF.

This clonotype was seen ten or more times. At one end the junction does not follow the germline gene, possibly because of a read error. The chain couples TRBV2 to TRBJ2-1; perhaps TRBD2 as D (6 bases). The CDR3 extends over 17 amino acids. Germline loops: CDR1 SNHLY, CDR2 FYNNEI. CDR3 bases: TGTGTCAGCAGTGGTTTTGGCACCGGGGGACCCTTCGATGAGCAGTTCTTC. Protein sequence: CVSSGFGTGGPFDEQFF.

In its sample, this clonotype was seen many times. This sequence joins TRBV11-2 and TRBJ1-5; no clear D gene. Trimming stripped 3 bases from V and 9 bases from J, with 12 bases between. The CDR3 consists of 13 residues. Germline V gives CDR1 SGHAT, CDR2 FQNNGV. CDR3 region: CASSFDDARPQHF. CDR3 DNA: TGTGCCAGCAGCTTCGATGACGCGAGGCCCCAGCATTTT. Filled out from reference TRBV11-2 and TRBJ1-5, the complete variable domain reads EAGVAQSPRYKIIEKRQSVAFWCNPISGHATLYWYQQILGQGPKLLIQFQNNGVVDDSQLPKDRFSAERLKGVDSTLKIQPAKLEDSAVYLCASSFDDARPQHFGDGTRLSIL.

The chain has TRBV6-6 and TRBJ2-2; 7 nucleotides match TRBD2. The CDR3 has 18 residues. Germline CDR1 and CDR2: MNHNY and SVGAGI (reference sequence). The junction had 11 bases not matched to a gene; V was cut back by 1 base and J by 3 bases. The CDR3 is CASSYFPPGGFDTGELFF. CDR3 nucleotides: TGTGCCAGCAGTTACTTCCCCCCGGGGGGATTCGACACCGGGGAGCTGTTTTTT.

This clonotype was detected ten times or more. The V and J genes are TRBV6-2 or TRBV6-3 and TRBJ1-1; D possibly corresponds to TRBD1 (5 bases). The V and J ends lost 7 bases and 7 bases respectively, with 19 bases between them. Germline V gene data show CDR1 as MNHEY and CDR2 as SVGEGT. This CDR3 has 14 residues. CDR3 DNA: TGTGCCAGCAAGACCGGGACGGGCGATGTTGAAGCTTTCTTT. Protein product: CASKTGTGDVEAFF.

This clonotype was picked up many times. V is TRBV3-1 and J is TRBJ1-2; 7 bases are shared with TRBD1. This CDR3 comprises 12 residues. The germline V gene has CDR1 LGHDT and CDR2 YNNKEL (reference sequence). The trim removed 5 bases at V and 7 bases at J, leaving 4 bases unmatched. CDR3 sequence reads: CASSSGQRGYTF. In DNA, the CDR3 is TGTGCCAGCAGCTCGGGACAGCGTGGCTACACCTTC.